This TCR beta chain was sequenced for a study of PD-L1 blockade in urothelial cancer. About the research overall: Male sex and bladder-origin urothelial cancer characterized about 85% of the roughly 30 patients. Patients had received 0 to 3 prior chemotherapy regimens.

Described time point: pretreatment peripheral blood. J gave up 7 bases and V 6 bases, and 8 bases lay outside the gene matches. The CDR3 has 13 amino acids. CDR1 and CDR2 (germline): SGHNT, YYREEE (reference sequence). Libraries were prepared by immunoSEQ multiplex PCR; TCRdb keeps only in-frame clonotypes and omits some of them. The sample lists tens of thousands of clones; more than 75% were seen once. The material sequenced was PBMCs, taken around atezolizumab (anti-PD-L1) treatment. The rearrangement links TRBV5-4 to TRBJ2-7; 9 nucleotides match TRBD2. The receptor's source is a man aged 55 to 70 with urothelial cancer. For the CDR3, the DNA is TGTGCCAGCAAAGTGCGGGAGGGAAAAGAGCAGTACTTC. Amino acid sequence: CASKVREGKEQYF.